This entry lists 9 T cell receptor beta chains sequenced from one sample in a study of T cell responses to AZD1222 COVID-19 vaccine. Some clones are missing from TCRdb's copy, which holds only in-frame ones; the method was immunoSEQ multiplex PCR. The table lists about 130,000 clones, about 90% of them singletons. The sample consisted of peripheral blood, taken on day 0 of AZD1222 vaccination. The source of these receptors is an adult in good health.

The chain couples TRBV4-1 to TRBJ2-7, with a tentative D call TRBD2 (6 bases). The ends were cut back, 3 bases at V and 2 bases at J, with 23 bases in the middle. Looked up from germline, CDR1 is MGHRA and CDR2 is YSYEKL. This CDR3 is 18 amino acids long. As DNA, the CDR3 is TGCGCCAGCAGCCAGGTTCTGGGACTTGGGGCTAGCCCCTACGAGCAGTACTTC. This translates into CASSQVLGLGASPYEQYF.

Here the CDR3 DNA reads TGTGCCAGCAGGGCGGGCAGGGAAACGGACGAGCAGTACTTC. This sequence encodes CASRAGRETDEQYF. This rearrangement joins TRBV6-5 to TRBJ2-7; either TRBD1 or TRBD2 may supply D (5 bases each). Looked up from germline, CDR1 is MNHEY and CDR2 is SVGAGI. CDR3 length: 14 amino acids. V was clipped by 6 bases and J by 5 bases, with 17 bases between them.

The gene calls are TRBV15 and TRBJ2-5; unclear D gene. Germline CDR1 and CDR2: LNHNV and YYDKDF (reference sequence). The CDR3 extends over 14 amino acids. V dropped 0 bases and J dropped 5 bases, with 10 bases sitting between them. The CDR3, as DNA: TGTGCCACCAGCAGAGACAGCGTCTTGGAGACCCAGTACTTC. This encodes CATSRDSVLETQYF. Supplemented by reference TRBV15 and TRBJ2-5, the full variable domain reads DAMVIQNPRYQVTQFGKPVTLSCSQTLNHNVMYWYQQKSSQAPKLLFHYYDKDFNNEADTPDNFQSRRPNTSFCFLDIRSPGLGDTAMYLCATSRDSVLETQYFGPGTRLLVL.

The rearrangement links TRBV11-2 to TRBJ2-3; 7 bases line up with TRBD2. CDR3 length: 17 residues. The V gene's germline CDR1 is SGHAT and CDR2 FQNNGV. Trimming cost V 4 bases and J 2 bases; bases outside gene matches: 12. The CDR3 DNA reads TGTGCCAGCAGCTATACTTTCGGGGCGGGGGTCACAGATACGCAGTATTTT. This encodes CASSYTFGAGVTDTQYF.

Here the CDR3 DNA reads TGTGCCAGCAGCAAAGCACAGGGCTGGCACGAGCAGTACTTC. Translated: CASSKAQGWHEQYF. This chain joins TRBV21-1 and TRBJ2-7; the D call of TRBD1 is as the table states it, not checked on the DNA. TRBV21-1 is recorded as a pseudogene. This CDR3 region has 14 residues.

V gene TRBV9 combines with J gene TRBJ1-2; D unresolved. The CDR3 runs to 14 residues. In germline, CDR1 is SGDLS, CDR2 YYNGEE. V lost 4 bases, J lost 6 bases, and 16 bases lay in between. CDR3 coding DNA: TGTGCCAGCAGCCCCCGGGGTCCGGAACATGGCTACACCTTC. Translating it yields CASSPRGPEHGYTF. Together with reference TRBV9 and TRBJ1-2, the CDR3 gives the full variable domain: DSGVTQTPKHLITATGQRVTLRCSPRSGDLSVYWYQQSLDQGLQFLIQYYNGEERAKGNILERFSAQQFPDLHSELNLSSLELGDSALYFCASSPRGPEHGYTFGSGTRLTVV.

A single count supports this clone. The CDR3, as DNA: TGTGCCAGCAGCTTGGCCGCTGGCGGGATTTCGAACATTCAGTACTTC. Encoded protein: CASSLAAGGISNIQYF. The genes are TRBV5-4 and TRBJ2-4, with D perhaps matching TRBD2 (6 bases). The CDR3 is 16 amino acids. The germline CDR1 and CDR2 sequences are SGHNT and YYREEE (reference sequence). Trimming took 0 bases from V and 7 from J, leaving 17 bases between them.

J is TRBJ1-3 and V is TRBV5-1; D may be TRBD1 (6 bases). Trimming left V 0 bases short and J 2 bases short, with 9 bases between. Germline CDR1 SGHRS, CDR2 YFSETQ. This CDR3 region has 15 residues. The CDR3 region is CASSLEGQPGNTIYF. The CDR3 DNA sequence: TGCGCCAGCAGCTTGGAAGGACAGCCTGGAAACACCATATATTTT.

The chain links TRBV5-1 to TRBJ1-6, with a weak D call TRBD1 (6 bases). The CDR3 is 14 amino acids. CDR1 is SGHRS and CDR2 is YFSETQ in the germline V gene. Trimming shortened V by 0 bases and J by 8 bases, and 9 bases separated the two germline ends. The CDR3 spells CASSLEGGDSPLHF. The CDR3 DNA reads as TGCGCCAGCAGCTTGGAGGGGGGAGATTCACCCCTCCACTTT. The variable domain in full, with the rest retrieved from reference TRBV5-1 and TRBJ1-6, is KAGVTQTPRYLIKTRGQQVTLSCSPISGHRSVSWYQQTPGQGLQFLFEYFSETQRNKGNFPGRFSGRQFSNSRSEMNVSTLELGDSALYLCASSLEGGDSPLHFGNGTRLTVT.